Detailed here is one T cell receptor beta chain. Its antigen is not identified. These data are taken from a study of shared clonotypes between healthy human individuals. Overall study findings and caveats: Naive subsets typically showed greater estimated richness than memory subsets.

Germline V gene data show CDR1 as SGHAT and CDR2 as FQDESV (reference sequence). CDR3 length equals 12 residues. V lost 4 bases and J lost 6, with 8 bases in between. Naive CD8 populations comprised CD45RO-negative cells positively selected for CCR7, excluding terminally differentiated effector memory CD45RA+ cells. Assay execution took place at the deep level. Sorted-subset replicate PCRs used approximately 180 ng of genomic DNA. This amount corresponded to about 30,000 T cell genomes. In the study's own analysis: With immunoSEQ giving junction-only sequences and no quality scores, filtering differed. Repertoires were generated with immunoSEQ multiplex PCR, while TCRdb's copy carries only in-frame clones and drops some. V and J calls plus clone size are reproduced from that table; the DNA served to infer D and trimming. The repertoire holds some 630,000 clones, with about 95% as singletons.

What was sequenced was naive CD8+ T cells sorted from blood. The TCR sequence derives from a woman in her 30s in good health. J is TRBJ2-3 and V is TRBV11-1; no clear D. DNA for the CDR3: TGTGCCAGCAGCTCGACGACGGATACGCAGTATTTT. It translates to CASSSTTDTQYF.